The rows below give T cell receptor beta chains drawn from one sample of a study of blood T cell repertoires in COVID-19. Using immunoSEQ multiplex PCR, the repertoire was profiled, and TCRdb retains in-frame clones only, with some absent. The sample has around 280,000 clones; around 85% are singletons. Sequencing was performed on peripheral blood. The receptors here all came from a woman aged 25 to 39 who had recovered from COVID-19. CDR3s include the opening cysteine and the closing phenylalanine or tryptophan. A D gene is named only where the DNA matches it firmly.

J: TRBJ2-7; V: TRBV4-1; length: 15; D: .; CDR3: CASSQVRQGPYEQYF
J: TRBJ1-4; V: TRBV7-8; length: 13; D: .; CDR3: CASSLDREEKLFF
J: TRBJ2-5; V: TRBV18; length: 16; D: TRBD2; CDR3: CASSPPTSGRMETQYF
J: TRBJ2-1; V: TRBV4-1; length: 16; D: .; CDR3: CASSLPTGDSYNEQFF
J: TRBJ2-3; V: TRBV27; length: 18; D: TRBD2; CDR3: CASSLWGLAGVSTDTQYF
J: TRBJ2-6; V: TRBV11-2; length: 13; D: .; CDR3: CASSPTGANVLTF
J: TRBJ1-2; V: TRBV30; length: 13; D: TRBD1; CDR3: CAWRQGRRGGYTF
J: TRBJ2-7; V: TRBV6-5; length: 13; D: TRBD1; CDR3: CASSSGQGGEQYF
J: TRBJ2-7; V: TRBV28; length: 13; D: .; CDR3: CASSVAQAYEQYF
J: TRBJ1-1; V: TRBV7-9; length: 13; D: TRBD1; CDR3: CASIQGVNTEAFF
J: TRBJ1-1; V: TRBV10-3; length: 12; D: TRBD1; CDR3: CAIRQGVTEAFF
J: TRBJ2-3; V: TRBV4-1; length: 16; D: .; CDR3: CASSHPSGPDTDTQYF
J: TRBJ2-7; V: TRBV5-1; length: 15; D: TRBD2; CDR3: CASSQESGGAYEQYF
J: TRBJ2-3; V: TRBV7-2; length: 13; D: .; CDR3: CASSGGGRDTQYF
J: TRBJ2-2; V: TRBV19; length: 16; D: .; CDR3: CASSISLGGRTGELFF
J: TRBJ2-2; V: TRBV6-5; length: 15; D: TRBD1; CDR3: CASSTGQGWDGELFF
J: TRBJ1-1; V: TRBV5-1; length: 16; D: .; CDR3: CASSLAGGREGAEAFF
J: TRBJ2-3; V: TRBV27; length: 16; D: TRBD2; CDR3: CASSSRLAGHTDTQYF
J: TRBJ2-5; V: TRBV5-1; length: 16; D: TRBD2; CDR3: CASSAGLAGKQETQYF
J: TRBJ2-6; V: TRBV5-4; length: 15; D: .; CDR3: CANGQTTSGANVLTF
J: TRBJ1-2; V: TRBV7-2; length: 13; D: TRBD1; CDR3: CASSSGQGNGYTF
J: TRBJ2-7; V: TRBV28; length: 14; D: TRBD1; CDR3: CASSTGTGIYEQYF
J: TRBJ1-2; V: TRBV2; length: 15; D: .; CDR3: CASSLKHGSDYGYTF
J: TRBJ1-2; V: TRBV4-1; length: 15; D: .; CDR3: CASSHAGDPNYGYTF
J: TRBJ2-5; V: TRBV7-2; length: 16; D: .; CDR3: CASSPGRSVFKETQYF
J: TRBJ2-7; V: TRBV7-9; length: 16; D: TRBD2; CDR3: CASSPSGAGLPYEQYF
J: TRBJ2-5; V: TRBV7-8; length: 14; D: TRBD2; CDR3: CASSSAGGSETQYF
J: TRBJ2-7; V: TRBV7-9; length: 14; D: TRBD2; CDR3: CASRPGTSGYEQYF
J: TRBJ2-3; V: TRBV27; length: 15; D: TRBD2; CDR3: CASANGLALTDTQYF
J: TRBJ1-4; V: TRBV5-1; length: 15; D: TRBD1; CDR3: CASSLAGGDGEKLFF
J: TRBJ1-2; V: TRBV19; length: 13; D: .; CDR3: CASSLTRNYGYTF
J: TRBJ1-2; V: TRBV11-2; length: 15; D: TRBD1; CDR3: CASSLDTGTVYGYTF
J: TRBJ2-1; V: TRBV3-1/TRBV3-2; length: 18; D: TRBD2; CDR3: CASSHYGGSLILNNEQFF
J: TRBJ2-7; V: TRBV27; length: 15; D: TRBD2; CDR3: CASSQTSGSSYEQYF
J: TRBJ1-2; V: TRBV6-5; length: 13; D: .; CDR3: CASSYTGTYGYTF
J: TRBJ2-2; V: TRBV7-3; length: 15; D: TRBD2; CDR3: CASSSTSGSTGELFF
J: TRBJ1-2; V: TRBV7-9; length: 15; D: TRBD1; CDR3: CASTMGTGLNYGYTF
J: TRBJ1-1; V: TRBV9; length: 14; D: .; CDR3: CASSVGHGEAEAFF
J: TRBJ2-7; V: TRBV7-2; length: 17; D: TRBD2; CDR3: CASSLRTSGEIRGEQYF
J: TRBJ1-5; V: TRBV2; length: 14; D: TRBD1; CDR3: CASRGTAPNQPQHF
J: TRBJ1-1; V: TRBV11-2; length: 13; D: .; CDR3: CASSDRQAVKPFF
J: TRBJ1-5; V: TRBV12-5; length: 15; D: .; CDR3: CASGTGTTGNQPQHF
J: TRBJ1-3; V: TRBV18; length: 15; D: .; CDR3: CASSRNGTPGNTIYF